This T cell receptor (beta chain) originates from a study of technical replicates of blood from a handful of donors. Sequencing used immunoSEQ multiplex PCR; TCRdb keeps in-frame clones, though not all of them. The table shows almost 70,000 clones, with 88% occurring only once. This CDR3 spans 16 amino acids. V was pared by 4 bases and J by 4 bases, with 8 bases of the junction left unmatched. In germline, CDR1 is SGHNT, CDR2 YYREEE (reference sequence). The rearrangement joins TRBV5-4 to TRBJ1-6, with 7 bases fitting TRBD1. The TCR was taken from a human donor in good health. Some clones in this sample may be carry-over from other donors' samples. Sequenced: PBMCs. The CDR3 DNA sequence: TGTGCCAGCAGCCTCCCACCGGGACAGTATAATTCACCCCTCCACTTT. It codes for CASSLPPGQYNSPLHF.